These T cell receptor beta chains were read from a single sample in a study of T cells in Graves' hyperthyroidism and ophthalmopathy. TCRdb re-derived calls from the multiplex PCR reads in MiXCR, one entry per CDR3 protein. The sample consists of approximately 610,000 distinct CDR3 sequences, over 15% of them appearing once. The specimen was blood. These receptors were collected from a woman between 18 and 29 years old with Graves' hyperthyroidism. Each CDR3 is given with its conserved first and last residue. Each record gives: J gene, D gene, CDR3 length, clone size, V gene, CDR3 protein, CDR3 DNA. D genes are given only for firm matches. Only part of the rows carry a size: once, few, many, or a class if the clone is expanded.

>TRBJ2-4|TRBD2|18|few|TRBV5-6
CASSLSSGRAGAKNIQYF
TGTGCCAGCAGCTTGTCTAGCGGGAGGGCCGGAGCCAAAAACATTCAGTACTTC
>TRBJ1-1|NA|17|many|TRBV12-3/TRBV12-4
CASSLALGATGFAEAFF
TGTGCCAGCAGTTTAGCCCTGGGGGCTACAGGGTTCGCTGAAGCTTTCTTT
>TRBJ1-1|TRBD1|13|many|TRBV28
CASSFGTATEAFF
TGTGCCAGCAGTTTTGGGACAGCCACTGAAGCTTTCTTT
>TRBJ2-1|NA|16|many|TRBV10-3
CAISESLRERGNEQFF
TGTGCCATCAGTGAGTCTCTTAGGGAGAGAGGCAATGAGCAGTTCTTC
>TRBJ2-1|TRBD2|16|few|TRBV5-8
CASSFLTGRLYNEQFF
TGTGCCAGCAGCTTTTTAACCGGGAGGCTCTACAATGAGCAGTTCTTC
>TRBJ2-1|NA|13|NA|TRBV19
CASRAESYNEQFF
TGTGCCAGTAGAGCGGAAAGTTACAATGAGCAGTTCTTC
>TRBJ1-2|TRBD1|13|few|TRBV29-1
CSVHRGQGDGYTF
TGCAGCGTTCACAGGGGCCAGGGTGATGGCTACACCTTC
>TRBJ1-2|NA|15|many|TRBV11-2
CASSLVRGEYDGYTF
TGTGCCAGCAGCTTAGTGAGGGGAGAATATGATGGCTACACCTTC
>TRBJ2-5|NA|15|NA|TRBV5-1
CASSLAPAVQETQYF
TGCGCCAGCAGCTTGGCCCCGGCGGTTCAAGAGACCCAGTACTTC
>TRBJ2-7|NA|12|many|TRBV6-1
CASSERRTEQYF
TGTGCCAGCAGTGAACGTCGGACCGAGCAGTACTTC
>TRBJ2-5|TRBD1|13|NA|TRBV6-1
CASCQGVEETQYF
TGTGCCAGCTGCCAGGGGGTAGAGGAGACCCAGTACTTC
>TRBJ2-3|TRBD1|12|many|TRBV29-1
CSVPDRADTQYF
TGCAGCGTTCCTGACAGGGCAGATACGCAGTATTTT
>TRBJ2-7|NA|13|many|TRBV3-1
CASSQEPATEQYF
TGTGCCAGCAGCCAAGAACCCGCTACCGAGCAGTACTTC
>TRBJ1-5|TRBD1|14|NA|TRBV6-1
CASRRPGGGQPQHF
TGTGCCAGCAGGCGACCAGGGGGCGGTCAGCCCCAGCATTTT